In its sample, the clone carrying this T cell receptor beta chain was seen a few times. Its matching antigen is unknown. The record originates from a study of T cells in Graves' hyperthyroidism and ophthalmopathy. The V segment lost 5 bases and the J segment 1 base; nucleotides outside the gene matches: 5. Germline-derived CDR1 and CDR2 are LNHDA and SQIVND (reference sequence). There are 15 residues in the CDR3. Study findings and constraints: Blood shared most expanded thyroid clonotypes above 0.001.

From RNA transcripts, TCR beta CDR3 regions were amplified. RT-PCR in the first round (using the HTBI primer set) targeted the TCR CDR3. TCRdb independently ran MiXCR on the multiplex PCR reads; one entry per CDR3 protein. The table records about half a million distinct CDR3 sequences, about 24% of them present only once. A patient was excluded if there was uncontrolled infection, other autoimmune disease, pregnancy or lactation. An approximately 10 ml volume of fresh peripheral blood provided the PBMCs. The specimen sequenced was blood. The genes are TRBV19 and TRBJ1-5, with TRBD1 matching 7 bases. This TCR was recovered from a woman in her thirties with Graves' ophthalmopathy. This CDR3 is CASSDRDRSNQPQHF. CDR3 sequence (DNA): TGTGCCAGTAGTGACAGGGATCGGAGCAATCAGCCCCAGCATTTT. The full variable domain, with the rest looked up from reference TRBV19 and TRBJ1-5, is DGGITQSPKYLFRKEGQNVTLSCEQNLNHDAMYWYRQDPGQGLRLIYYSQIVNDFQKGDIAEGYSVSREKKESFPLTVTSAQKNPTAFYLCASSDRDRSNQPQHFGDGTRLSIL.